The source of this T cell receptor beta chain is a study of cytomegalovirus exposure and HLA in healthy donors. Turning to this clone: Antigen unknown.

With 60 Vbeta and 13 Jbeta primers, the PCR was carried out. Assay used: immunoSEQ multiplex PCR; TCRdb lists only in-frame clones, some missing. Of around 170,000 clones detected, roughly 77% appear once; the ten largest clones hold less than 2%. Overall study results and limits: An analysis that came later showed most CMV-associated TCR beta chains appearing HLA-restricted. Presence/absence analyses assumed roughly uniform sequencing depth across donors, which may not hold. Accounts indicate the classifier identified cytomegalovirus status with strong specificity and sensitivity. According to a later analysis, donors in an Asian-associated ancestry cluster reportedly had fewer N-insertions than the approximately 670-donor mean.

Germline V lookup: CDR1 MGHDK, CDR2 SYGVNS. Trimming shortened V by 5 bases and J by 4 bases, and 14 bases separated the two germline ends. The CDR3 is made up of 14 amino acids. The source material was PBMCs. The receptor was derived from a woman aged 25 to 39 in good health and CMV-seronegative. V is TRBV25-1 and J is TRBJ1-1; a weak D match, TRBD1 (5 bases). CDR3 nucleotide sequence: TGTGCCAGCAGTCTTCAGGGCGGTACCACTGAAGCTTTCTTT. Amino acid sequence: CASSLQGGTTEAFF.